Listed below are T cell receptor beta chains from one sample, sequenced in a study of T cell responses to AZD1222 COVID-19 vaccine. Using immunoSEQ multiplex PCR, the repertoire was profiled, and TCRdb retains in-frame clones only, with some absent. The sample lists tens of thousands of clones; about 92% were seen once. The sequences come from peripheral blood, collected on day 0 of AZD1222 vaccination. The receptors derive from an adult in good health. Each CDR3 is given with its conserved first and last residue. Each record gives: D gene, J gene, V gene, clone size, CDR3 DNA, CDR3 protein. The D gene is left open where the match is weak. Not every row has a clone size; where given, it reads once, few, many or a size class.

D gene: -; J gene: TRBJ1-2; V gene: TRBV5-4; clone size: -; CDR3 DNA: TGTGCCAGCAGTCGACAGGCGAATGGCTACACCTTC; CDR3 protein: CASSRQANGYTF
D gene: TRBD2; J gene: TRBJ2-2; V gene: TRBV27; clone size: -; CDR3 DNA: TGTGCCAGCAGTTCTCGCGGCCTAGCGGGATTTAGGTACACCGGGGAGCTGTTTTTT; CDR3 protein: CASSSRGLAGFRYTGELFF
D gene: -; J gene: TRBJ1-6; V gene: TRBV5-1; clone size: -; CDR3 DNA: TGCGCCAGCAGCTTGGGACCCTCGGGGGCAGGCAGTTATTCACCCCTCCACTTT; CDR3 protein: CASSLGPSGAGSYSPLHF
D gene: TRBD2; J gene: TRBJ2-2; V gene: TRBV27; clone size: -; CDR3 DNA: TGTGCCAGCAGTCCATCTTTAGCGGGAGCGGGCGGGGAGCTGTTTTTT; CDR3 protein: CASSPSLAGAGGELFF
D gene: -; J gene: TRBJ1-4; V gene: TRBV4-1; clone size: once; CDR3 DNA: TGCGCCAGCAGCCAATCCGACATGAATGAAAAACTGTTTTTT; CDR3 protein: CASSQSDMNEKLFF
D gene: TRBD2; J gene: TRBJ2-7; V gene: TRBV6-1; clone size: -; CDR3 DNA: TGTGCCAGCAGTGATCTGGTGGTAGCGGGTTCCTACGAGCAGTACTTC; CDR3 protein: CASSDLVVAGSYEQYF
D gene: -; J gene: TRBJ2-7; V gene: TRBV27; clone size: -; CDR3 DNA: TGTGCCAGCAGTTTAGCTCCCTCCTACGAGCAGTACTTC; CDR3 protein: CASSLAPSYEQYF
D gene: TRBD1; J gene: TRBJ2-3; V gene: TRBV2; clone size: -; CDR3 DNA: TGTGCCAGCAGTGGGACAGGGGTTTTAGATACGCAGTATTTT; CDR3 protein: CASSGTGVLDTQYF
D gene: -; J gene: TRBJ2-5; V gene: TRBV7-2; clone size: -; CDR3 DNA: TGTGCCAGCAGCCCGCCTCGTGGTCAAAAGTCCCAAGAGACCCAGTACTTC; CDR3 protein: CASSPPRGQKSQETQYF
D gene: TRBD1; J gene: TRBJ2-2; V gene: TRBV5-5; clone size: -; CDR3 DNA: TGTGCCAGCAGCTTTGATCTACGGAGTGACAGGGCTGGGTTTGAGCTGTTTTTT; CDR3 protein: CASSFDLRSDRAGFELFF
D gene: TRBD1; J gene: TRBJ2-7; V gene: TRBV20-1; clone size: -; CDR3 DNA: TGCAGTGCTAGTGAAGCTCGACAGGGAACCGACGAGCAGTACTTC; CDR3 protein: CSASEARQGTDEQYF
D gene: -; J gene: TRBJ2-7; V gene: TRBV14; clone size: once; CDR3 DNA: TGTGCCAGCAGCCAACCCGGGACTCATCAGTACTTC; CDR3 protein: CASSQPGTHQYF
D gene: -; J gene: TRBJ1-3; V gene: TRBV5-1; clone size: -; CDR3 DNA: TGCGCCAGCAGTAGGGAAGCCTCCTCCTCTGGAAACACCATATATTTT; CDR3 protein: CASSREASSSGNTIYF
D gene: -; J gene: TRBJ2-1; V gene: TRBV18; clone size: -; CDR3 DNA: TGTGCCAGCTCGCCACTAGGACCGGGGGAGCAGTTCTTC; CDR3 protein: CASSPLGPGEQFF
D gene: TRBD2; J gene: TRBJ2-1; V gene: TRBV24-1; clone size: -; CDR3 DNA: TGTGCCACCAGTGATTTGAGACTAGCGGCAGAGCAGTTCTTC; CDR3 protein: CATSDLRLAAEQFF
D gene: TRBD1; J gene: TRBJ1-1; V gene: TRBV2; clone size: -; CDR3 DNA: TGTGCCAGCAGCCTACAGGGGGCAAACACTGAAGCTTTCTTT; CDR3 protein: CASSLQGANTEAFF
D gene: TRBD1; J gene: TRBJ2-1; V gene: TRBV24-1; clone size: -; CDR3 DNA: TGTGCCACCAGTGATAGGTGGGGACAGGGGCCTTACAATGAGCAGTTCTTC; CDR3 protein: CATSDRWGQGPYNEQFF
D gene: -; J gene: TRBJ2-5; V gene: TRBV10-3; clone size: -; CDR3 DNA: TGTGCCATCAGTGAGCCCGGAAACGTGGCTGGAGAGACCCAGTACTTC; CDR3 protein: CAISEPGNVAGETQYF
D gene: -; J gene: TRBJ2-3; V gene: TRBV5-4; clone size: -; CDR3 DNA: TGTGCCAGCAGTGGCAGGGACAAAGATACGCAGTATTTT; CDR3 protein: CASSGRDKDTQYF
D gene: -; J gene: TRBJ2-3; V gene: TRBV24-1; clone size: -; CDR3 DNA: TGTGCCACCAAGGGGCGACATAGCACAGATACGCAGTATTTT; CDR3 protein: CATKGRHSTDTQYF
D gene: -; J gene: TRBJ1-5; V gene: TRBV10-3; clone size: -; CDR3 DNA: TGTGCCATCAGGTCAGGGACTGATAGCAATCAGCCCCAGCATTTT; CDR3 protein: CAIRSGTDSNQPQHF
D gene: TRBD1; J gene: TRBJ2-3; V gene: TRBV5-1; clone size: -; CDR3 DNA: TGCGCCAGCACAGGGGACAGGGTTTACACAGATACGCAGTATTTT; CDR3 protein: CASTGDRVYTDTQYF
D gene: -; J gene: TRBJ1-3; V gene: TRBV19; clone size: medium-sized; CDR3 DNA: TGTGCCAGTACTGTGGGGAGCTCTGGAAACACCATATATTTT; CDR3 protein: CASTVGSSGNTIYF
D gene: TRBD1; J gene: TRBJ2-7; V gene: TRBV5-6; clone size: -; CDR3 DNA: TGTGCCAGCAGCTTTCTCCACGGGACAGGGTACTACGAGCAGTACTTC; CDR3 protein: CASSFLHGTGYYEQYF
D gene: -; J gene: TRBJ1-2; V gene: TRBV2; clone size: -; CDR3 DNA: TGTGCCAGCAGTCGCACGGGGCAGGACTATGGCTACACCTTC; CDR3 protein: CASSRTGQDYGYTF
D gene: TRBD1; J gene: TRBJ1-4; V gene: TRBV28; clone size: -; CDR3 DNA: TGTGCCGCACAGACAGGGCCCTATACAACTAATGAAAAACTGTTTTTT; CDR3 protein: CAAQTGPYTTNEKLFF
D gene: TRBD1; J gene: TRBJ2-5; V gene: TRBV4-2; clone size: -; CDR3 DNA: TGTGCCAGCAGCCAAGCTCAACAGGGGTTCGAGTACCAAGAGACCCAGTACTTC; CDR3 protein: CASSQAQQGFEYQETQYF
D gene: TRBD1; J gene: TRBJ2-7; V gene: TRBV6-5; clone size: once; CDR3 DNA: TGTGCCAGCAGCAGACAGGGACGATACGAGCAGTACTTC; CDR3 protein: CASSRQGRYEQYF
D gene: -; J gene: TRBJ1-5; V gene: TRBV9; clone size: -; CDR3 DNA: TGTGCCAGCAGCGTAGGTCAGGGAAGTCAGCCCCAGCATTTT; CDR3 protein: CASSVGQGSQPQHF
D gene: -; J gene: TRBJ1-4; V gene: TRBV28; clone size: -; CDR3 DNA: TGTGCCAGCAGTTTATTCCCGGATCCAACTTTAGGAGAACTGTTTTTT; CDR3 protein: CASSLFPDPTLGELFF
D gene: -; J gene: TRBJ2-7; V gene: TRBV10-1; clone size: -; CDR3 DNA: TGCGCCAGCAGTGCGGGACCGCGAAAAAGCCACAGCTCCTACGAGCAGTACTTC; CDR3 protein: CASSAGPRKSHSSYEQYF
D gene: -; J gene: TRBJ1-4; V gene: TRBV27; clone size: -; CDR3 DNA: TGTGCCAGCAGTTTATTCCACAATAATGAAAAACTGTTTTTT; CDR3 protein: CASSLFHNNEKLFF
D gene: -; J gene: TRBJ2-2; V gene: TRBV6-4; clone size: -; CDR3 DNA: TGTGCCAGCAGTGAAGGGGTACACACCGGGGAGCTGTTTTTT; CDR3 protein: CASSEGVHTGELFF
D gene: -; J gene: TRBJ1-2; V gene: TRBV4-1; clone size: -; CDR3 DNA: TGCGCCAGCAGCCACGTCGGACAGCACACTAACTATGGCTACACCTTC; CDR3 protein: CASSHVGQHTNYGYTF
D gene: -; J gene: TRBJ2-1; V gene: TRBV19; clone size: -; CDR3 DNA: TGTGCCAGTAGTATGGGCCAGGGGTGGAATGAGCAGTTCTTC; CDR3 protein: CASSMGQGWNEQFF
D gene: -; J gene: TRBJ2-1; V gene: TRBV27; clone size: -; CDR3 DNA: TGTGCCAGCAGTAAGGTGGGTGCCAATGAGCAGTTCTTC; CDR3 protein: CASSKVGANEQFF
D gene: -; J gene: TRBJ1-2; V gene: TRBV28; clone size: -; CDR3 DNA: TGTGCCACCCTTGGACAGCACTATGGCTACACCTTC; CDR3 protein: CATLGQHYGYTF
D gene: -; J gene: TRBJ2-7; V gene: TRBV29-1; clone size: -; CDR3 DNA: TGCAGCGTTGGGAAACAGGCCACGAGAGGCTACGAGCAGTACTTC; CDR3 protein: CSVGKQATRGYEQYF
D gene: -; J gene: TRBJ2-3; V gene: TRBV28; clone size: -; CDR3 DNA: TGTGCCAGCAGTTTTCCCGGGGCCCTCACAGATACGCAGTATTTT; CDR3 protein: CASSFPGALTDTQYF
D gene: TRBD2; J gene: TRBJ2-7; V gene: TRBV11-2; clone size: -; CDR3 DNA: TGTGCCAGCAGCTTGGGACTAGCTCCTTCCTACGAGCAGTACTTC; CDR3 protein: CASSLGLAPSYEQYF